The present TCR beta chain was sequenced within a study of regulatory T cells in long-lasting Graves disease. Whole-study results and caveats: Sharing of public clonotypes was greater in persistent patients (about 3,000) than in new patients (around 930). TCR diversity was lower in persistent Graves' patients than in newly diagnosed ones.

CDR3 size: 19 residues. Germline CDR1 ENHRY, CDR2 SYGVKD. Trimming took 2 bases from V and 1 from J; bases not matched to a gene: 10. Regarding time point: persistent/refractory GD, antithyroid drugs over 5 years with positive TRAb. PBMC-extracted RNA yielded the TCR library. This clonotype has only a few counts. What it recognizes is unknown. The TCR beta library used iRepertoire HTBI primers with Arm-PCR amplification of CDR3. Per the study methods: The samples yielded 55 to 75 TRBV and more than eleven TRBJ segments. MiXCR was run by TCRdb on the multiplex PCR reads, yielding one entry per CDR3 protein. The V and J calls were not made by the authors but by TCRdb's processing. Of around 430,000 distinct CDR3 sequences listed, 20% to 25% were seen once; the top ten hold 10% to 15%.

The sample in question was peripheral blood mononuclear cells (PBMCs), obtained when the disease was refractory, from a patient treated with antithyroid drugs. The V and J genes are TRBV10-3 and TRBJ2-3; 12 bases are a match to TRBD2. This receptor was obtained from a female donor with Graves disease. CDR3 coding DNA: TGTGCCATCAGTGAGAGAGGGGCTAGCGGGGGGGCCGGCACAGATACGCAGTATTTT. Translating gives CAISERGASGGAGTDTQYF.